The entry below gives a single T cell receptor beta chain sequence along with its context. Having ophthalmopathy, the donors showed moderate-to-severe activity, CAS ≥3 and NOSPECS ≥4, with disease lasting under 3 months. PBMCs had their origin in fresh peripheral blood (roughly 9.3 ml). The sample belongs to a study of Graves' ophthalmopathy and Graves' hyperthyroidism. Amplification of TCR beta CDR3 regions used RNA transcripts. Investigators did first-round RT-PCR with HTBI primers, then second-round multiplex PCR. One entry per CDR3 protein results from TCRdb running MiXCR on the multiplex PCR reads. In the table there are tens of thousands of distinct CDR3 sequences, over 40% of which are singletons. The V gene lost 2 bases and the J gene lost 5 bases, with 12 bases spanning the gap. The CDR3 has 14 residues. In germline, CDR1 is MGHDK, CDR2 SYGVNS.

The origin of this receptor is an adult man with Graves' ophthalmopathy. V gene TRBV25-1 combines with J gene TRBJ1-2; D is perhaps TRBD1 (5 bases). The sequenced material came from peripheral blood. Here the CDR3 reads CASSEMGRDYGYTF. The CDR3 DNA is TGTGCCAGCAGTGAAATGGGGCGGGATTATGGCTACACCTTC.